Sequencing of this TCR beta chain was carried out in a study of follicular helper T cells after annual influenza vaccination. Study as a whole: For some subjects, blood spans the 2013-2014, 2014-2015 and 2015-2016 annual vaccinations.

Measured with immunoSEQ multiplex PCR; TCRdb has only the in-frame clones, and not every one. The table records fewer than 5,000 clones, about 80% of them present only once. The time point: 2014-2015 season, 7 days after vaccination. Germline CDR1 and CDR2: LNHDA and SQIVND (reference sequence). The CDR3 is 15 residues long. Trimming left V 1 base short and J 1 base short, with 10 bases between. The sequencing here drew on CXCR5- memory CD4+ T cells sorted from blood, taken 7 days after influenza vaccination. The sequence was collected from an adult who received the influenza vaccine. V and J are TRBV19 and TRBJ1-1, with D maybe TRBD1 (6 bases). The CDR3 is CASSIVGAGNTEAFF. Here the CDR3 DNA reads TGTGCCAGTAGTATAGTGGGGGCGGGGAACACTGAAGCTTTCTTT.